This is a list of T cell receptor beta chains from one sample in a study of cytomegalovirus exposure and HLA in healthy donors. Sequencing used immunoSEQ multiplex PCR; TCRdb keeps in-frame clones, though not all of them. The table lists about 110,000 clones, roughly two thirds of them singletons. The sample taken for sequencing was PBMCs. These receptors were collected from a female donor in good health and CMV-seronegative. Each CDR3 is given with its conserved first and last residue. Each record gives: V gene, D gene, clone size, J gene, CDR3 length, CDR3 protein, CDR3 DNA. D genes are given only for firm matches. Only some rows state a clone size, as once, few, many or a class for expanded clones.

v_call: TRBV11-2
d_call: -
clone_size: few
j_call: TRBJ2-1
cdr3_length: 15
cdr3_aa: CASSFNSGTYNEQFF
cdr3_nt: TGTGCCAGCAGCTTCAATAGCGGAACCTACAATGAGCAGTTCTTC

v_call: TRBV6-1
d_call: -
clone_size: -
j_call: TRBJ2-5
cdr3_length: 13
cdr3_aa: CASSGIAQETQYF
cdr3_nt: TGTGCCAGCAGCGGGATTGCCCAGGAGACCCAGTACTTC

v_call: TRBV18
d_call: -
clone_size: -
j_call: TRBJ2-5
cdr3_length: 12
cdr3_aa: CASSPPSRALYF
cdr3_nt: TGTGCCAGCTCACCACCGAGCAGGGCACTATACTTC

v_call: TRBV5-1
d_call: TRBD2
clone_size: -
j_call: TRBJ2-5
cdr3_length: 15
cdr3_aa: CASSLAAGGQETQYF
cdr3_nt: TGCGCCAGCAGCTTGGCGGCGGGAGGGCAAGAGACCCAGTACTTC

v_call: TRBV5-1
d_call: -
clone_size: -
j_call: TRBJ2-7
cdr3_length: 11
cdr3_aa: CASRGEVEQYF
cdr3_nt: TGCGCCAGCCGGGGAGAGGTCGAGCAGTACTTC

v_call: TRBV9
d_call: -
clone_size: -
j_call: TRBJ1-3
cdr3_length: 14
cdr3_aa: CASSSGTSGNTIYF
cdr3_nt: TGTGCCAGCAGCTCCGGGACATCGGGAAACACCATATATTTT

v_call: TRBV11-2
d_call: TRBD1
clone_size: once
j_call: TRBJ2-1
cdr3_length: 15
cdr3_aa: CASSWGQGARNEQFF
cdr3_nt: TGTGCCAGCAGCTGGGGACAGGGGGCGAGGAATGAGCAGTTCTTC

v_call: TRBV19
d_call: TRBD2
clone_size: few
j_call: TRBJ2-1
cdr3_length: 17
cdr3_aa: CASTTGTSGNPYNEQFF
cdr3_nt: TGTGCCAGTACCACCGGGACTAGCGGGAACCCCTACAATGAGCAGTTCTTC

v_call: TRBV27
d_call: -
clone_size: once
j_call: TRBJ1-1
cdr3_length: 14
cdr3_aa: CASSFSQMNTEAFF
cdr3_nt: TGTGCCAGCAGTTTTTCACAGATGAACACTGAAGCTTTCTTT

v_call: TRBV29-1
d_call: TRBD2
clone_size: -
j_call: TRBJ2-5
cdr3_length: 14
cdr3_aa: CSVLPSGRDATQYF
cdr3_nt: TGCAGCGTACTACCTAGCGGGAGGGACGCGACCCAGTACTTC

v_call: TRBV19
d_call: TRBD1
clone_size: -
j_call: TRBJ2-1
cdr3_length: 14
cdr3_aa: CASSLQGAGNEQFF
cdr3_nt: TGTGCCAGTAGCCTTCAGGGGGCGGGGAATGAGCAGTTCTTC

v_call: TRBV6-1
d_call: TRBD1
clone_size: -
j_call: TRBJ1-1
cdr3_length: 11
cdr3_aa: CASRIQGAAFF
cdr3_nt: TGTGCCAGCAGGATACAGGGGGCGGCTTTCTTT

v_call: TRBV7-9
d_call: TRBD2
clone_size: -
j_call: TRBJ2-4
cdr3_length: 17
cdr3_aa: CASSPGRLAGVKNIQYF
cdr3_nt: TGTGCCAGCAGCCCGGGGAGGCTAGCGGGAGTTAAAAACATTCAGTACTTC

v_call: TRBV11-3
d_call: TRBD1
clone_size: once
j_call: TRBJ2-7
cdr3_length: 14
cdr3_aa: CASSLAKTGHEQYF
cdr3_nt: TGTGCCAGCAGCTTAGCAAAGACAGGGCACGAGCAGTACTTC

v_call: TRBV7-9
d_call: -
clone_size: -
j_call: TRBJ2-3
cdr3_length: 15
cdr3_aa: CASSITGGAADTQYF
cdr3_nt: TGTGCCAGCAGCATCACAGGGGGGGCCGCAGATACGCAGTATTTT

v_call: TRBV15
d_call: -
clone_size: -
j_call: TRBJ1-1
cdr3_length: 13
cdr3_aa: CATSRTGLTEAFF
cdr3_nt: TGTGCCACCAGCAGAACAGGGCTGACTGAAGCTTTCTTT

v_call: TRBV13
d_call: -
clone_size: many
j_call: TRBJ2-3
cdr3_length: 15
cdr3_aa: CASSLGGSFTDTQYF
cdr3_nt: TGTGCCAGCAGCTTAGGAGGGAGTTTCACAGATACGCAGTATTTT

v_call: TRBV7-8
d_call: TRBD1
clone_size: once
j_call: TRBJ2-1
cdr3_length: 14
cdr3_aa: CASSFRTGGNEQFF
cdr3_nt: TGTGCCAGCAGCTTTAGGACAGGGGGCAATGAGCAGTTCTTC

v_call: TRBV27
d_call: -
clone_size: -
j_call: TRBJ1-2
cdr3_length: 12
cdr3_aa: CASSLAGYGYTF
cdr3_nt: TGTGCCAGCAGCTTGGCAGGGTACGGCTACACCTTC

v_call: TRBV7-3
d_call: TRBD2
clone_size: -
j_call: TRBJ2-3
cdr3_length: 16
cdr3_aa: CASSTLADLSTDTQYF
cdr3_nt: TGTGCCAGCAGCACCCTAGCGGACCTTAGCACAGATACGCAGTATTTT

v_call: TRBV28
d_call: -
clone_size: -
j_call: TRBJ2-1
cdr3_length: 16
cdr3_aa: CASLPLASPFYNEQFF
cdr3_nt: TGTGCCAGCCTCCCCCTAGCGTCTCCTTTCTACAATGAGCAGTTCTTC

v_call: TRBV4-1
d_call: TRBD1
clone_size: -
j_call: TRBJ2-7
cdr3_length: 13
cdr3_aa: CASSLGQGYEQYF
cdr3_nt: TGCGCCAGCAGCCTGGGACAGGGCTACGAGCAGTACTTC